This TCR beta chain was identified during a study of blood T cells in healthy people across ages. For the second PCR, which ran for about 6 to 11 cycles, a sample-barcoded 5' primer and a J-beta primer mix were used. TCRdb reanalysed the 5' RACE reads using MiXCR and keeps one entry per CDR3 protein. The sample shows around 800,000 distinct CDR3 sequences, around 50% of them seen only once. This clonotype was detected a few times. This CDR3 has 13 residues. Germline V gene lookup returns CDR1 SGHTA and CDR2 FQGNSA. Sequences were obtained from blood. This sequence joins TRBV7-2 and TRBJ2-5, with D unresolved. The better agreement between TRBJ2-7 and the DNA end casts doubt on the J call. This clonotype was sampled from a man older than 75 in good health. The CDR3 sequence: CASSPNPRYEQYF. CDR3 DNA: TGTGCCAGCAGCCCCAACCCCCGGTACGAGCAGTACTTC.